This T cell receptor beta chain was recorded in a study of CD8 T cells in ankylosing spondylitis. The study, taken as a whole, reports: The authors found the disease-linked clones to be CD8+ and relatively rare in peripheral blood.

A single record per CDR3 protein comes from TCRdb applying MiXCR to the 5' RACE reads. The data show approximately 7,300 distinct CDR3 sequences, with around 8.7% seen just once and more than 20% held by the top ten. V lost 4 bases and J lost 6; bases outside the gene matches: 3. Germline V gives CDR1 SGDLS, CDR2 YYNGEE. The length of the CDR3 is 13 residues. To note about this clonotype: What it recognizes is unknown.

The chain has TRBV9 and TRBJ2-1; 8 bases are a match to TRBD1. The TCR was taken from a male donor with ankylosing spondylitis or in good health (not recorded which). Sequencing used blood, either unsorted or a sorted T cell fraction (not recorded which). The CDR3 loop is CASSPGQGNEQFF. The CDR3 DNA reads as TGTGCCAGCAGCCCCGGACAGGGCAATGAGCAGTTCTTC.